This T cell receptor (beta chain) originates from a study of human T cells and chemical hapten exposure. TCRdb reprocessed the RACE reads via MiXCR and lists one record per CDR3 protein. The table records more than 80,000 distinct CDR3 sequences, roughly 7.2% of them present only once. This clonotype was detected many times. Time point here: patch test 1, 2 weeks after DPC sensitization. Treatment here: therapeutic diphenylcyclopropenone sensitization with weekly scalp DPC. Samples of blood were obtained prior to the application of each patch test. V was shortened by 3 bases and J by 7 bases, with 13 bases between the two germline ends. CDR1 and CDR2 (germline): SGHTA, FQGNSA. The CDR3 runs 13 residues.

The receptor's source is a woman in her 30s with alopecia areata. Some clones in this sample may be carry-over from other donors' samples. Source: whole blood, taken in connection with sensitization to the hapten diphenylcyclopropenone (DPC). The V and J genes are TRBV7-2 and TRBJ2-7; D is perhaps TRBD1 (5 bases). The CDR3 DNA sequence: TGTGCCAGCAGCTTTACGACAGCGCGGGAGCAGTACTTC. This encodes CASSFTTAREQYF.